Each of the 27 T cell receptor beta chains below was sequenced from the same sample in a study of beta chain features in type 1 diabetes. The study reverse transcribed the entire isolated RNA, so it sequenced expressed TCRB transcripts. Measured with immunoSEQ multiplex PCR; TCRdb has only the in-frame clones, and not every one. The profile shows about 150,000 clones, over 8.5% of them singletons. Sample: central memory CD4+ T cells from blood. These receptors were obtained from a man younger than 30 in good health.

This CDR3 reads CASSAGTGKSSAIEQYF. The DNA for the CDR3 is TGTGCCAGCAGCGCCGGGACAGGGAAGAGTAGCGCGATCGAGCAGTACTTC. The chain uses TRBV9 and TRBJ2-7, with 9 positions matching TRBD1. The CDR3 length is 17 residues. J was trimmed by 6 bases and V by 3 bases; bases with no gene match: 16. CDR1 and CDR2 from the germline V gene are SGDLS and YYNGEE.

CDR3 in DNA: TGTGCCAGCAGTGAGGCTACAGGGAGGGAGACCCAGTACTTC. It yields the protein CASSEATGRETQYF. The chain couples TRBV6-1 to TRBJ2-5; either TRBD1 or TRBD2 may fit D (6 bases each). Germline values: CDR1 MNHNS, CDR2 SASEGT. V lost 3 bases to trimming and J lost 5 bases, with 13 bases between them. The CDR3 is made up of 14 amino acids.

This clone was seen only a few times. The rearrangement joins TRBV29-1 to TRBJ2-3, with D perhaps TRBD1 (5 bases). The V end lost 4 bases, the J end lost 5 bases, and 13 bases lay between the germline ends. This CDR3 comprises 13 residues. CDR1 is SQVTM and CDR2 is ANQGSEA in the germline V gene. CDR3 sequence: CSVGGASGDTQYF. As DNA, the CDR3 is TGCAGCGTTGGTGGGGCCTCCGGAGATACGCAGTATTTT.

This clone was counted between two and nine times. The rearrangement links TRBV7-3 to TRBJ1-2, with D perhaps TRBD1 (6 bases). Looked up from germline, CDR1 is SGHTA and CDR2 is FQGTGA. The V end lost 1 base, the J end lost 4 bases, and 13 bases lay between the germline ends. CDR3 length: 15 amino acids. As DNA, the CDR3 is TGTGCCAGCAGCTTAATTGGACAGAACGTCTATGGCTACACCTTC. Its translation is CASSLIGQNVYGYTF.

This clone has only a few counts. V is TRBV6-5 and J is TRBJ1-1; D not resolved. CDR1 is MNHEY and CDR2 is SVGAGI in the germline V gene. The CDR3 runs 12 residues. V was trimmed by 5 bases and J by 1 base, leaving 5 bases between them. The CDR3 nucleotides are TGTGCCAGCAGTCCTGAGAACACTGAAGCTTTCTTT. Amino acid sequence: CASSPENTEAFF.

The chain couples TRBV7-6 to TRBJ2-5; the match to TRBD2 covers 8 bases. The germline V gene has CDR1 SGHVS and CDR2 FNYEAQ. The CDR3 contains 17 residues. V was pared by 4 bases and J by 4 bases, with 14 bases of the junction left unmatched. CDR3 in DNA: TGTGCCAGCAGCTCCCTCCCTGGACTAGCCCTCGGAGAGACCCAGTACTTC. Its translation is CASSSLPGLALGETQYF. Full variable domain (rest looked up from reference TRBV7-6 and TRBJ2-5): GAGVSQSPRYKVTKRGQDVALRCDPISGHVSLYWYRQALGQGPEFLTYFNYEAQQDKSGLPNDRFSAERPEGSISTLTIQRTEQRDSAMYRCASSSLPGLALGETQYFGPGTRLLVL.

This chain connects TRBV29-1 to TRBJ1-2; TRBD1 might be the D (6 bases). V was clipped by 5 bases and J by 2 bases, with 15 bases between them. Germline CDR1 and CDR2: SQVTM and ANQGSEA. This CDR3 comprises 14 residues. CDR3 coding DNA: TGCAGCGTTCGGTTCTCAGGGGCAAACTATGGCTACACCTTC. It codes for CSVRFSGANYGYTF.

The chain is built from TRBV5-1 and TRBJ1-4; 8 bases align to TRBD1. The CDR3 covers 14 residues. The ends lost 5 bases at V and 8 bases at J; junction bases unmatched: 8. Germline loops: CDR1 SGHRS, CDR2 YFSETQ. CDR3 in amino acids: CASSYGQGREKLFF. For the CDR3, the DNA is TGCGCCAGCAGTTACGGACAGGGAAGGGAAAAACTGTTTTTT.

This clone was observed a few times. The rearrangement links TRBV5-1 to TRBJ1-2, with D possibly being TRBD1 (5 bases). CDR1 and CDR2 (germline): SGHRS, YFSETQ. The CDR3 length is 14 residues. V was shortened by 5 bases and J by 2 bases, with 13 bases between the two germline ends. CDR3 sequence: CASRLTGYNYGYTF. In DNA form, the CDR3 reads TGCGCCAGCAGATTAACAGGTTACAACTATGGCTACACCTTC.

The sample holds a few counts of this clone. This sequence joins TRBV4-1 and TRBJ2-1; 9 bases align to TRBD1. CDR3 size: 13 residues. J lost 7 bases, V lost 11 bases, and 9 bases had no gene match. Germline CDR1 reads MGHRA; CDR2 reads YSYEKL. The CDR3 loop reads CAVRDRVRNEQFF. The CDR3 DNA reads TGCGCCGTACGGGACAGGGTAAGGAATGAGCAGTTCTTC.

This clone was counted a few times. The J gene is TRBJ2-5, the V gene TRBV23-1; 8 bases are a match to TRBD1. Judging by the DNA end, TRBJ2-7 fits better; the J call may be wrong. TRBV23-1 is an open reading frame, and its role is uncertain. CDR3 length: 15 amino acids. CDR3 coding DNA: TGCGCCAGCAGGTGGACAGGGTTTTTTTTCGGCGAGCAGTACTTC. It translates to CASRWTGFFFGEQYF.

This clone has at least ten counts. The V gene is TRBV18, the J gene TRBJ2-3, with 9 bases that match TRBD1. V trimming: 2 bases; J trimming: 5 bases; junction bases outside the gene matches: 5. Per germline, CDR1 KGHSH and CDR2 LQKENI. The CDR3 is 15 amino acids. This CDR3 reads CASSPGTGTIDTQYF. CDR3 sequence (DNA): TGTGCCAGCTCACCAGGGACAGGGACGATAGATACGCAGTATTTT.

This clone was detected many times. The chain recombines TRBV30 with TRBJ1-4, with D tentatively TRBD1 (5 bases). The CDR3 has 13 residues. Germline V gene data show CDR1 as GTSNPN and CDR2 as SVGIG (reference sequence). V was cut by 4 bases and J by 8 bases, with 14 bases left in between. The CDR3, as DNA: TGTGCCTGGATCGAATGGGGGAAGGAAAAACTGTTTTTT. Its protein product is CAWIEWGKEKLFF.

This clone was counted ten times or more. The rearrangement joins TRBV11-2 to TRBJ1-3; no clear D. This CDR3 is built from 15 residues. V was clipped by 6 bases and J by 1 base, with 13 bases between them. CDR1 is SGHAT, CDR2 FQNNGV, per germline. The CDR3 DNA reads as TGTGCCAGCAGTCCGGGCTACAATTCTGGAAACACCATATATTTT. Translated, it gives CASSPGYNSGNTIYF.

This sequence joins TRBV7-2 and TRBJ1-1; D is perhaps TRBD1 (5 bases). Germline V CDR1 and CDR2: SGHTA, FQGNSA. The CDR3 is made up of 17 amino acids. The V end lost 4 bases, the J end lost 1 base, and 19 bases lay between the germline ends. CDR3 region: CASSSIDAGPRNTEAFF. Written as DNA, the CDR3 is TGTGCCAGCAGCTCAATAGACGCAGGGCCGAGGAACACTGAAGCTTTCTTT.

V usage is TRBV14 and J usage is TRBJ2-1; either TRBD1 or TRBD2 may fit D (6 bases each). CDR3 length: 13 amino acids. CDR1 and CDR2 (germline): SGHDN, FVKESK. V was clipped by 0 bases and J by 10 bases, with 10 bases between them. CDR3 region: CASSQDRGREQFF. The CDR3 region has the DNA TGTGCCAGCAGCCAAGATCGGGGGCGAGAGCAGTTCTTC.

The sample holds a few counts of this clone. This sequence joins TRBV11-2 and TRBJ2-2; TRBD1 agrees at 8 bases. The CDR3 is made up of 15 amino acids. Germline V gives CDR1 SGHAT, CDR2 FQNNGV. J was trimmed by 4 bases and V by 5 bases; bases with no gene match: 6. The CDR3 DNA reads as TGTGCCAGCAGCACGGACAGGGTGGGCACCGGGGAGCTGTTTTTT. Its protein product is CASSTDRVGTGELFF.

This clone has ten or more counts. The chain joins TRBV7-2 to TRBJ2-5; TRBD2 aligns across 10 bases. There are 19 residues in the CDR3. Losses at the gene ends were 5 bases for V and 1 base for J; bases not matched to a gene: 16. Germline CDR1 is SGHTA and CDR2 is FQGNSA. CDR3 coding DNA: TGTGCCAGCAGCACGCGAGCGCCTAGCGGGAGCTCCTTCCAAGAGACCCAGTACTTC. Its protein product is CASSTRAPSGSSFQETQYF.

The rearrangement uses TRBV12-5 and TRBJ2-1; the D is unclear. V was pared by 7 bases and J by 6 bases, with 13 bases between. This CDR3 is built from 13 residues. Germline V gene lookup returns CDR1 LGHNT and CDR2 FRNRAP. CDR3 nucleotides: TGTGCTAGTGCTAAGACTTGGGGCAATGAGCAGTTCTTC. Protein product: CASAKTWGNEQFF.

V gene TRBV28 combines with J gene TRBJ1-2; 7 bases map to TRBD1. The germline V gene has CDR1 MDHEN and CDR2 SYDVKM. The CDR3 extends over 17 amino acids. J lost 5 bases, V lost 6 bases, and 18 bases had no gene match. The CDR3 nucleotides are TGTGCCAGCAGCCGTTCTTTGAACAGGGGAGTAGGGTATGGCTACACCTTC. It codes for CASSRSLNRGVGYGYTF.

This clone was detected only a few times. The V gene is TRBV18, the J gene TRBJ2-1; 9 bases map to TRBD2. V trimming: 1 base; J trimming: 6 bases; junction bases outside the gene matches: 7. This CDR3 has 16 residues. CDR1 is KGHSH and CDR2 is LQKENI in the germline V gene. The CDR3 nucleotides are TGTGCCAGCTCACCACTAGCGGGAGCTTTTGGCAATGAGCAGTTCTTC. It translates to CASSPLAGAFGNEQFF.

Note on this clone: Other DNA sequences of this sample code for an identical CDR3. J is TRBJ2-1 and V is TRBV18; maybe TRBD2 (5 bases). V was cut by 6 bases and J by 4 bases, with 13 bases left in between. This CDR3 has 14 amino acids. Germline V gene data show CDR1 as KGHSH and CDR2 as LQKENI. The CDR3, as DNA: TGTGCCAGCTCGCCTGCGGGCAGTTACAATGAGCAGTTCTTC. Translation gives CASSPAGSYNEQFF.

A few counts support this clone. This chain connects TRBV10-3 to TRBJ2-5, with 8 bases matching TRBD1. V lost 2 bases and J lost 0; bases outside the gene matches: 5. The germline V gene has CDR1 ENHRY and CDR2 SYGVKD. The CDR3 sequence is 16 residues long. The CDR3 protein is CAISEPGGGYQETQYF. CDR3 sequence (DNA): TGTGCCATCAGTGAGCCAGGGGGCGGGTACCAAGAGACCCAGTACTTC.

This clone has just a few counts. J is TRBJ2-2 and V is TRBV19; 7 bases are shared with TRBD1. V shed 10 bases and J 2 bases; nucleotides not matched to a gene: 7. Germline CDR1 and CDR2: LNHDA and SQIVND (reference sequence). The CDR3 length is 14 residues. CDR3 sequence: CATPRDSNTGELFF. The CDR3 DNA sequence: TGTGCCACCCCAAGGGACAGCAACACCGGGGAGCTGTTTTTT.

This clone has more than one count but fewer than ten. This chain uses TRBV27 with TRBJ2-4; maybe TRBD1 (5 bases). CDR1 is MNHEY and CDR2 is SMNVEV in the germline V gene (reference sequence). V dropped 0 bases and J dropped 0 bases, with 12 bases sitting between them. This CDR3 contains 17 residues. The CDR3 loop reads CASSLSGRDGAKNIQYF. The CDR3 DNA sequence: TGTGCCAGCAGTTTATCGGGCAGGGATGGAGCCAAAAACATTCAGTACTTC.

This clone has only a few counts. This rearrangement joins TRBV10-3 to TRBJ1-5; TRBD1 matches 7 bases. Germline-derived CDR1 and CDR2 are ENHRY and SYGVKD. Unmatched junction bases numbered 7, after V lost 10 bases and J lost 4 bases. The CDR3 contains 13 residues. The CDR3 spells CATDRERNQPQHF. CDR3 DNA: TGTGCCACCGACAGGGAGAGGAATCAGCCCCAGCATTTT.

The chain is built from TRBV28 and TRBJ1-2; 7 bases are shared with TRBD1. V shed 11 bases, J shed 4 bases, and the junction held 10 bases outside the gene matches. The CDR3 length is 13 residues. CDR1 is MDHEN and CDR2 is SYDVKM in the germline V gene. The CDR3 bases are TGTGCCTACGGCGGAGGGGGCGGCTATGGCTACACCTTC. Translation: CAYGGGGGYGYTF.